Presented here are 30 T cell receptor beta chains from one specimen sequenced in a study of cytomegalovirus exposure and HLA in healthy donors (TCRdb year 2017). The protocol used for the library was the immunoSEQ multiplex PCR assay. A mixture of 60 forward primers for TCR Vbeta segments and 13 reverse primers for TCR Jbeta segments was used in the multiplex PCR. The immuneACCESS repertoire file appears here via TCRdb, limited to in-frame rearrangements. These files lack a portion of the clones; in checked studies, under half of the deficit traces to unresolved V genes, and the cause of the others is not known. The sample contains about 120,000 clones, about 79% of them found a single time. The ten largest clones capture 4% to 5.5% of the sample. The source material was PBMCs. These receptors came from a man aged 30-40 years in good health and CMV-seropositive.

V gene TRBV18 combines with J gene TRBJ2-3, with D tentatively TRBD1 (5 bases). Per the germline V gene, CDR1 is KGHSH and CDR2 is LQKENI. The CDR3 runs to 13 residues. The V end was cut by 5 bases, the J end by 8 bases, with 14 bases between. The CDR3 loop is CASSAQGSGTQYF. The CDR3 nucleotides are TGTGCCAGCTCAGCTCAGGGATCCGGTACGCAGTATTTT.

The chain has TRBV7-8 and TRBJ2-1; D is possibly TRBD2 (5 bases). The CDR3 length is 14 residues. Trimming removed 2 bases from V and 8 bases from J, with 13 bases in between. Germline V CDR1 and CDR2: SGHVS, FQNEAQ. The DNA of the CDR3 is TGTGCCAGCAGCTTAAGGCGCGTGGGAGATGAGCAGTTCTTC. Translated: CASSLRRVGDEQFF.

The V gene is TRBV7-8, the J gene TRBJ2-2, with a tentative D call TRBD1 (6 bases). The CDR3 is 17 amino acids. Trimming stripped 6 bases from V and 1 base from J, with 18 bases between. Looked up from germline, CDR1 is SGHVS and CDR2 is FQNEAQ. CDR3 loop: CASRSRGSGMNTGELFF. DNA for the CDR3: TGTGCCAGCAGGTCTAGGGGGTCAGGGATGAACACCGGGGAGCTGTTTTTT. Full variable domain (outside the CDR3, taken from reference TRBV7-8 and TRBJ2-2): GAGVSQSPRYKVAKRGQDVALRCDPISGHVSLFWYQQALGQGPEFLTYFQNEAQLDKSGLPSDRFFAERPEGSVSTLKIQRTQQEDSAVYLCASRSRGSGMNTGELFFGEGSRLTVL.

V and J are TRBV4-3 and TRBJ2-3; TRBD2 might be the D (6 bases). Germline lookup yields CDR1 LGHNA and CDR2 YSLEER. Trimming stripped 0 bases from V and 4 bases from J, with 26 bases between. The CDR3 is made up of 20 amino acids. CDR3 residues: CASSQDSGAEGRQDPDTQYF. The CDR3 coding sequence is TGCGCCAGCAGCCAAGACTCAGGAGCGGAGGGCCGTCAAGATCCAGATACGCAGTATTTT.

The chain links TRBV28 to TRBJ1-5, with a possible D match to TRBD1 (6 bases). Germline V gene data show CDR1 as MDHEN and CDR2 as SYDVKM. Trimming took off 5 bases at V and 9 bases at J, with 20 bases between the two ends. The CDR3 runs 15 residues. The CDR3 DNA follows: TGTGCCAGCAGTAAGCTCGGGACAAGGAATATGCCCCAGCATTTT. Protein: CASSKLGTRNMPQHF.

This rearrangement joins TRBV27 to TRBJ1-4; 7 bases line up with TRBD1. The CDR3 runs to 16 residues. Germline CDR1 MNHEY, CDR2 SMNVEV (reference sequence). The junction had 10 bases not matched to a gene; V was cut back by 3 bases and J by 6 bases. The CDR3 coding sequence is TGTGCCAGCAGTTTTTTTTCAGGGGGGAAAGATGAAAAACTGTTTTTT. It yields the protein CASSFFSGGKDEKLFF. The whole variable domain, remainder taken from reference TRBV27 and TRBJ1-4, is EAQVTQNPRYLITVTGKKLTVTCSQNMNHEYMSWYRQDPGLGLRQIYYSMNVEVTDKGDVPEGYKVSRKEKRNFPLILESPSPNQTSLYFCASSFFSGGKDEKLFFGSGTQLSVL.

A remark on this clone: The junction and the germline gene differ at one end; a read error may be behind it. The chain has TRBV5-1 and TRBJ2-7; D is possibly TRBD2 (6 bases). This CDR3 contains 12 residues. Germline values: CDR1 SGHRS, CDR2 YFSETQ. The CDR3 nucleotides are TGCGCCAGCAGCTTGGCGGGAGAGTATAATGACTTC. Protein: CASSLAGEYNDF.

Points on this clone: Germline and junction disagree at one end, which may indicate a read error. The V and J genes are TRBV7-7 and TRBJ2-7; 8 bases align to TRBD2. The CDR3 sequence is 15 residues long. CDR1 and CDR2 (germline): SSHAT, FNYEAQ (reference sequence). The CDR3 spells CASSPGGTRQYEQYF. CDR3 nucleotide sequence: TGTGCTAGCAGCCCGGGTGGGACTAGACAATACGAGCAGTACTTC. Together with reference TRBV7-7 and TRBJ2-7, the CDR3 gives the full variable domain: GAGVSQSPRYKVTKRGQDVTLRCDPISSHATLYWYQQALGQGPEFLTYFNYEAQPDKSGLPSDRFSAERPEGSISTLTIQRTEQRDSAMYRCASSPGGTRQYEQYFGPGTRLTVT.

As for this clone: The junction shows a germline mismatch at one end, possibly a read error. CDR3 protein: CASSPRSSGANGLTF. In nucleotides, the CDR3 is TGTGCCAGCAGTCCCCGGAGCTCTGGGGCCAACGGCCTGACTTTC. This sequence joins TRBV11-3 and TRBJ2-6, with TRBD1 as a possible D gene (5 bases). This CDR3 has 15 amino acids. Germline V lookup: CDR1 SGHNT, CDR2 YENEEA.

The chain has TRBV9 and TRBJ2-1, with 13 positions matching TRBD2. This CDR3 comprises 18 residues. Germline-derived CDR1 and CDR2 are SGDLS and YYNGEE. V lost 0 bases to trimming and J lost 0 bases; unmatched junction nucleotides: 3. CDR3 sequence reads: CASSVGLAGGPSYNEQFF. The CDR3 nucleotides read TGTGCCAGCAGCGTAGGACTAGCGGGGGGACCCTCCTACAATGAGCAGTTCTTC.

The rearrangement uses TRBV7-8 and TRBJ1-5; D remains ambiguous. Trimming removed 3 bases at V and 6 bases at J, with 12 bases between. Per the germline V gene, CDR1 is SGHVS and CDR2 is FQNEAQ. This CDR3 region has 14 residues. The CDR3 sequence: CASSFYSRGQPQHF. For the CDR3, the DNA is TGTGCCAGCAGCTTTTACTCGCGGGGTCAGCCCCAGCATTTT.

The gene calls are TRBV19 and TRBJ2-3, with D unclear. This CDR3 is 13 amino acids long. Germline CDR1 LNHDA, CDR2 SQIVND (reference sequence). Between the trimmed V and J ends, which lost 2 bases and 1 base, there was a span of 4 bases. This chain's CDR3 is CASSITGTDTQYF. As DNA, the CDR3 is TGTGCCAGTAGTATAACAGGCACAGATACGCAGTATTTT.

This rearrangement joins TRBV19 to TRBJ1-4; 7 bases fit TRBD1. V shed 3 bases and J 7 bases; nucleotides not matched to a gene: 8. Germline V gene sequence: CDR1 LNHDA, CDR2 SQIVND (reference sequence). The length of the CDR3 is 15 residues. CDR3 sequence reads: CASSIATGVSEKLFF. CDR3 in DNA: TGTGCCAGTAGTATTGCCACAGGGGTTAGTGAAAAACTGTTTTTT.

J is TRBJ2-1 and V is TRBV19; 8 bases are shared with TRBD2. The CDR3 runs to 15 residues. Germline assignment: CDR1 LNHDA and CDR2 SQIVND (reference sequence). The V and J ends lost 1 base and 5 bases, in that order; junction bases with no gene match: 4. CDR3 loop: CASSIVAGPDNEQFF. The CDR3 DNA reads TGTGCCAGTAGTATAGTAGCGGGGCCTGACAATGAGCAGTTCTTC.

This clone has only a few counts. In nucleotides, the CDR3 is TGTGCCAGCAGCGCACAGACTAGCGGGGGCTACAATGAGCAGTTCTTC. This encodes CASSAQTSGGYNEQFF. V and J are TRBV11-2 and TRBJ2-1; 12 bases fit TRBD2. The V segment lost 5 bases and the J segment 3 bases; nucleotides outside the gene matches: 5. Germline V lookup: CDR1 SGHAT, CDR2 FQNNGV. The length of the CDR3 is 16 residues.

Here the CDR3 DNA reads TGTGCCAGCTCACCCACAGGGGGTGGCTACACCTTC. Protein product: CASSPTGGGYTF. The chain recombines TRBV18 with TRBJ1-2, with 8 bases lining up with TRBD1. The V and J ends lost 3 bases and 7 bases, in that order; junction bases with no gene match: 1. This CDR3 spans 12 amino acids. The germline gives CDR1 KGHSH, CDR2 LQKENI.

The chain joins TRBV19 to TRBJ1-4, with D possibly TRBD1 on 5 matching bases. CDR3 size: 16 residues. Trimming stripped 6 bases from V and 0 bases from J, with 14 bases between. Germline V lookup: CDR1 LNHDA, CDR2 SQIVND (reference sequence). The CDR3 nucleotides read TGTGCCAGTAGCAACCCACGGGGGGCAACTAATGAAAAACTGTTTTTT. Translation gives CASSNPRGATNEKLFF.

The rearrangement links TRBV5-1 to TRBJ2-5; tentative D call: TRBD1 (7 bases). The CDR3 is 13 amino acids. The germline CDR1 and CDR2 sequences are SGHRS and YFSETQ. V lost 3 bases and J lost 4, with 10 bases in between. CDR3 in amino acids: CASSSEGAETQYF. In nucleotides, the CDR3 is TGCGCCAGCAGCTCGGAGGGGGCAGAGACCCAGTACTTC.

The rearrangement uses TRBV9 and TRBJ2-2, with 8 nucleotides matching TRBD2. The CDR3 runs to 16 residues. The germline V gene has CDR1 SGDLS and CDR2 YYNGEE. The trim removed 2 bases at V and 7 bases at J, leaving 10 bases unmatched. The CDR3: CASSVRTSWGDGELFF. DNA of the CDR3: TGTGCCAGCAGCGTCCGGACTAGCTGGGGGGACGGGGAGCTGTTTTTT.

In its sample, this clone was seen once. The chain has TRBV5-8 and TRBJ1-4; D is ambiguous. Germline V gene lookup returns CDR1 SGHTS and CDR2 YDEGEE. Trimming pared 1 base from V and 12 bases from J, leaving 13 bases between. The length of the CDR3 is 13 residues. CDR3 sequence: CASSLLEAMELFF. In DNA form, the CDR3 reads TGTGCCAGCAGCTTGCTCGAGGCAATGGAACTGTTTTTT.

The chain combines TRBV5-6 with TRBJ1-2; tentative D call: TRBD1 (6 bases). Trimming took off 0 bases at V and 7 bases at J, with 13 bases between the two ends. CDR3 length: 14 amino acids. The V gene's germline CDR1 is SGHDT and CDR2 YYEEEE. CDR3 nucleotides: TGTGCCAGCAGCTTGGTGAGGACAGTCAGTGGCTACACCTTC. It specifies CASSLVRTVSGYTF.

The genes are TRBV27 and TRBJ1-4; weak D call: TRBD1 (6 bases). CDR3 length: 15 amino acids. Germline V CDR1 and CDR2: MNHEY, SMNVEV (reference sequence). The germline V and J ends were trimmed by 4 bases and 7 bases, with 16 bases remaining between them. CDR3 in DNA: TGTGCCAGCAGTTCCCAGGGGATCCCTAGTGAAAAACTGTTTTTT. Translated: CASSSQGIPSEKLFF.

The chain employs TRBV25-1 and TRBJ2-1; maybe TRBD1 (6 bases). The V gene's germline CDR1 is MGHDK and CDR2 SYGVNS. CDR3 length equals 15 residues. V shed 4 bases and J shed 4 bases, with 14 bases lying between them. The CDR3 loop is CASSVIGQTYNEQFF. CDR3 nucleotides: TGTGCCAGCAGTGTCATTGGACAGACTTACAATGAGCAGTTCTTC. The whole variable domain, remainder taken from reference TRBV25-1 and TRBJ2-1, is EADIYQTPRYLVIGTGKKITLECSQTMGHDKMYWYQQDPGMELHLIHYSYGVNSTEKGDLSSESTVSRIRTEHFPLTLESARPSHTSQYLCASSVIGQTYNEQFFGPGTRLTVL.

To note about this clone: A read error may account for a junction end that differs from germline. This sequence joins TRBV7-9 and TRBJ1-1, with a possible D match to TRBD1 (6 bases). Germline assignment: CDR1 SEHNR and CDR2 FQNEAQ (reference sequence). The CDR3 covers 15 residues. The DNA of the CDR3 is TGTGCCAGCAGCATAGCCGGGACACTGAACACTGAAGCTTTCTTT. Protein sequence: CASSIAGTLNTEAFF.

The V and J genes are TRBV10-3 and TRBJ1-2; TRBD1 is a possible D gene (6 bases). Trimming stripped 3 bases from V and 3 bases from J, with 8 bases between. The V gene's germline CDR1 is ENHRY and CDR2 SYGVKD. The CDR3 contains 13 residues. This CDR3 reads CAISDRGDYGYTF. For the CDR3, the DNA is TGTGCCATCAGTGACAGGGGAGACTATGGCTACACCTTC.

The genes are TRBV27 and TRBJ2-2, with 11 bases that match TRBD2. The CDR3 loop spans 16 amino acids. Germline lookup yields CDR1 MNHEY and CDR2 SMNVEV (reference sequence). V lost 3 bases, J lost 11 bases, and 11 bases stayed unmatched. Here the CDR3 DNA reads TGTGCCAGCAGTTTCCGAACACTAGCGGGAGAAATAGAGCTGTTTTTT. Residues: CASSFRTLAGEIELFF.

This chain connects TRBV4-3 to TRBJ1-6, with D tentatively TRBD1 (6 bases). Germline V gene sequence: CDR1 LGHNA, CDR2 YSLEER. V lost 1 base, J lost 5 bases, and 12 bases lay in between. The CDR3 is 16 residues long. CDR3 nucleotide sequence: TGCGCCAGCAGCCAAGGAGTGGGGGCCGATAATTCACCCCTCCACTTT. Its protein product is CASSQGVGADNSPLHF.

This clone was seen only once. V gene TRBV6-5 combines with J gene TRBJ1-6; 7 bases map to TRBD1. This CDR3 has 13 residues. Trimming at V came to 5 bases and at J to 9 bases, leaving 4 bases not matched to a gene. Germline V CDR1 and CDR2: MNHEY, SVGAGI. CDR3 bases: TGTGCCAGCAGTCCCTACAGGGGTTCACCCCTCCACTTT. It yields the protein CASSPYRGSPLHF.

The chain's CDR3 is CASSQGFGNSPLHF. The CDR3 region has the DNA TGTGCCAGCAGCCAGGGGTTTGGTAATTCACCCCTCCACTTT. V is TRBV5-4 and J is TRBJ1-6, with a tentative D call TRBD1 (6 bases). This CDR3 has 14 amino acids. The V and J ends lost 4 bases and 6 bases respectively, with 11 bases between them. CDR1 and CDR2 (germline): SGHNT, YYREEE (reference sequence).

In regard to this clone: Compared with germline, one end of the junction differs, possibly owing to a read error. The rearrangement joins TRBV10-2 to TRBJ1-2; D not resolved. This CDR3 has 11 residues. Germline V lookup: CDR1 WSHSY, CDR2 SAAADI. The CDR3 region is CAGSDAGAYTF. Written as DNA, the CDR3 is TGCGCCGGCAGTGACGCCGGTGCATACACCTTC.